The clone carrying this T cell receptor beta chain has ten or more counts. Germline loops: CDR1 LGHDT, CDR2 YNNKEL (reference sequence). J was trimmed by 4 bases and V by 4 bases; bases with no gene match: 8. The CDR3 loop spans 16 amino acids. This sample was taken from a study of early T cells in non-severe SARS-CoV-2 infection. At the level of the study: Sequencing used unsorted whole-blood bulk RNA, so chains lack pairing.

A single record per CDR3 protein comes from TCRdb applying MiXCR to the 5' RACE reads. The sample has under 85,000 distinct CDR3 sequences, roughly 4.7% seen once. The rearrangement joins TRBV3-1 to TRBJ2-1, with 9 bases aligning to TRBD2. The source was whole blood, collected at baseline. This receptor was taken from an adult who was a healthcare worker with PCR-confirmed SARS-CoV-2 infection or an uninfected control (not recorded which). The CDR3 DNA reads TGTGCCAGCAGCCTTTATAGCGGGAGTAGGTACAATGAGCAGTTCTTC. Translated, it gives CASSLYSGSRYNEQFF.